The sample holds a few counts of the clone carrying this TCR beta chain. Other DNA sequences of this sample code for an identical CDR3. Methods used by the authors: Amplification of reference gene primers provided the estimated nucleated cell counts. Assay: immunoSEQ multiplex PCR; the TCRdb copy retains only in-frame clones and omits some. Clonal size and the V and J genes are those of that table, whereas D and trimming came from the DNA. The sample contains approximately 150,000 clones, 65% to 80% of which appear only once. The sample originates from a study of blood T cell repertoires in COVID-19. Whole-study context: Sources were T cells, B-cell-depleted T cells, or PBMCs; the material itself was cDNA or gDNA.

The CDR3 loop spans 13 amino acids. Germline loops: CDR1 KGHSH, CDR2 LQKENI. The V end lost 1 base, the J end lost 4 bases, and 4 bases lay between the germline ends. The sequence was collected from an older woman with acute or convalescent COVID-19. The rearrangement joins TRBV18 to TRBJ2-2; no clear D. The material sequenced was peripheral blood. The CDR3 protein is CASSPLSTGELFF. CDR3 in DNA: TGTGCCAGCTCACCACTATCCACCGGGGAGCTGTTTTTT.